This is a list of T cell receptor beta chains from one sample in a study of blood T cell repertoires in COVID-19. Method: immunoSEQ multiplex PCR; TCRdb's copy keeps in-frame clones and lacks some. The sample consists of approximately 170,000 clones, about 90% of them appearing once. Sequenced: peripheral blood. The receptors come from a woman in her fifties or sixties with COVID-19, enrolled during active disease. Both conserved end residues are part of each CDR3. A D gene is named only where the DNA matches it firmly. Size values are once, few and many counts, or a class for expanded clones, and some rows have none.

V: TRBV7-8
J: TRBJ2-7
D: .
size: .
CDR3: CASSPHDNEQYF
DNA: TGTGCCAGCAGCCCCCACGACAACGAGCAGTACTTC

V: TRBV7-8
J: TRBJ1-5
D: .
size: .
CDR3: CASSLFPQNSNQPQHF
DNA: TGTGCCAGCAGCTTATTTCCACAAAATAGCAATCAGCCCCAGCATTTT

V: TRBV5-6
J: TRBJ2-3
D: .
size: .
CDR3: CASSVLIMIAEADTQYF
DNA: TGTGCCAGCAGCGTACTGATTATGATTGCCGAGGCAGATACGCAGTATTTT

V: TRBV9
J: TRBJ1-5
D: .
size: .
CDR3: CASSVGAGNQPQHF
DNA: TGTGCCAGCAGCGTAGGGGCAGGCAATCAGCCCCAGCATTTT

V: TRBV3-1/TRBV3-2
J: TRBJ1-2
D: TRBD1
size: .
CDR3: CASSRQGADGYTF
DNA: TGTGCCAGCAGCCGACAGGGGGCTGATGGCTACACCTTC

V: TRBV13
J: TRBJ2-1
D: .
size: .
CDR3: CASSLGRGSSYNEQFF
DNA: TGTGCCAGCAGCTTAGGTCGGGGTAGCTCCTACAATGAGCAGTTCTTC

V: TRBV6-6
J: TRBJ1-5
D: TRBD1
size: .
CDR3: CASKDRGGQPQHF
DNA: TGTGCCAGCAAAGACAGGGGCGGTCAGCCCCAGCATTTT

V: TRBV11-3
J: TRBJ2-7
D: TRBD1
size: few
CDR3: CASSSVDRGLKYF
DNA: TGTGCCAGCAGCTCGGTAGACAGGGGGCTGAAGTACTTC

V: TRBV4-2
J: TRBJ2-1
D: TRBD2
size: many
CDR3: CASSRPPQGLQNEQFF
DNA: TGTGCCAGCAGCCGCCCTCCCCAGGGACTACAGAATGAGCAGTTCTTC

V: TRBV28
J: TRBJ2-7
D: TRBD2
size: .
CDR3: CASSLREQGYEQYF
DNA: TGTGCCAGCAGTTTGCGGGAGCAGGGCTACGAGCAGTACTTC

V: TRBV11-2
J: TRBJ1-4
D: .
size: .
CDR3: CASSLGASDINEKLFF
DNA: TGTGCCAGCAGCCTGGGGGCGTCGGATATTAATGAAAAACTGTTTTTT

V: TRBV11-2
J: TRBJ1-1
D: TRBD1
size: .
CDR3: CASSVNYRGTEAFF
DNA: TGTGCCAGCAGCGTCAACTACAGGGGCACTGAAGCTTTCTTT